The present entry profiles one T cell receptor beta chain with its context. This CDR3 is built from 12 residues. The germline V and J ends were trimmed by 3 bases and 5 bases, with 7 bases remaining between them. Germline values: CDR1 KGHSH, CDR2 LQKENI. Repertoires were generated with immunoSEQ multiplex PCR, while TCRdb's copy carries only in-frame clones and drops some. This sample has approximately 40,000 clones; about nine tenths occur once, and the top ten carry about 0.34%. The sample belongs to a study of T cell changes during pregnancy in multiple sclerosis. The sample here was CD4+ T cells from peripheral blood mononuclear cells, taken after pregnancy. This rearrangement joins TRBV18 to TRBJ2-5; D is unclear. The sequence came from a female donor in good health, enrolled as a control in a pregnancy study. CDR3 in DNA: TGTGCCAGCTCACCTTCCCCGGAGACCCAGTACTTC. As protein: CASSPSPETQYF.